This is a list of T cell receptor beta chains from one sample in a study of shared clonotypes between healthy human individuals. TCRdb keeps only in-frame clones here, not all; method: immunoSEQ multiplex PCR. The table includes about 1 million clones, about 75% detected once. Sequencing input: memory CD4+ T cells sorted from blood. All receptors derive from a man aged 18 to 30 in good health. Each CDR3 is given with its conserved first and last residue. Fields, in order: clone size, J gene, D gene, V gene, CDR3 protein, CDR3 DNA. The D gene is left open where the match is weak. Not every row has a clone size; where given, it reads once, few, many or a size class.

abundance: NA; j_gene: TRBJ2-1; d_gene: NA; v_gene: TRBV4-3; CDR3aa: CASSQDRAQRYNEQFF; CDR3nt: TGCGCCAGCAGCCAAGATCGGGCCCAGCGATACAATGAGCAGTTCTTC
abundance: many; j_gene: TRBJ2-3; d_gene: NA; v_gene: TRBV9; CDR3aa: CASSVRGGTDTQYF; CDR3nt: TGTGCCAGCAGCGTGAGGGGTGGCACAGATACGCAGTATTTT
abundance: NA; j_gene: TRBJ2-1; d_gene: TRBD2; v_gene: TRBV10-3; CDR3aa: CAISDLSGISYNEQFF; CDR3nt: TGTGCCATCAGTGATCTTAGCGGGATCTCCTACAATGAGCAGTTCTTC
abundance: NA; j_gene: TRBJ2-3; d_gene: NA; v_gene: TRBV7-9; CDR3aa: CASSVGPSSSTDTQYF; CDR3nt: TGTGCCAGCAGCGTAGGACCTAGTTCTAGCACAGATACGCAGTATTTT
abundance: NA; j_gene: TRBJ1-3; d_gene: NA; v_gene: TRBV29-1; CDR3aa: CSVEGGIAGNTIYF; CDR3nt: TGCAGCGTTGAAGGTGGGATCGCTGGAAACACCATATATTTT
abundance: few; j_gene: TRBJ1-1; d_gene: NA; v_gene: TRBV18; CDR3aa: CASSWTDPNTEAFF; CDR3nt: TGTGCCAGCTCCTGGACTGATCCGAACACTGAAGCTTTCTTT
abundance: NA; j_gene: TRBJ1-4; d_gene: TRBD1; v_gene: TRBV4-3; CDR3aa: CASSQRSPGGDKLFF; CDR3nt: TGCGCCAGCAGCCAAAGGTCTCCAGGGGGAGACAAACTGTTTTTT
abundance: NA; j_gene: TRBJ1-2; d_gene: TRBD1; v_gene: TRBV9; CDR3aa: CASSPRPGQGTFGNYGYTF; CDR3nt: TGTGCCAGCAGCCCTCGACCTGGACAGGGGACATTCGGAAACTATGGCTACACCTTC
abundance: NA; j_gene: TRBJ1-5; d_gene: TRBD1; v_gene: TRBV5-1; CDR3aa: CASSLQGASNQPQHF; CDR3nt: TGCGCCAGCAGCCTTCAGGGGGCTAGCAATCAGCCCCAGCATTTT
abundance: NA; j_gene: TRBJ1-1; d_gene: NA; v_gene: TRBV7-2; CDR3aa: CASSPHQPRFRDTEAFF; CDR3nt: TGTGCCAGCAGCCCGCACCAACCCCGATTTCGGGACACTGAAGCTTTCTTT
abundance: NA; j_gene: TRBJ1-3; d_gene: TRBD1; v_gene: TRBV5-5; CDR3aa: CASSSTGTGIGNTIYF; CDR3nt: TGTGCCAGCAGCTCCACCGGGACAGGGATCGGAAACACCATATATTTT
abundance: few; j_gene: TRBJ1-5; d_gene: NA; v_gene: TRBV28; CDR3aa: CASSFRQVTYSNQPQHF; CDR3nt: TGTGCCAGCAGTTTTAGGCAGGTGACTTATAGCAATCAGCCCCAGCATTTT
abundance: NA; j_gene: TRBJ2-7; d_gene: NA; v_gene: TRBV5-1; CDR3aa: CASSFAETYEQYF; CDR3nt: TGCGCCAGCAGCTTCGCGGAGACCTACGAGCAGTACTTC
abundance: NA; j_gene: TRBJ2-7; d_gene: NA; v_gene: TRBV7-2; CDR3aa: CASSRDRMGREQYF; CDR3nt: TGTGCCAGCAGCCGCGACAGAATGGGGCGGGAGCAGTACTTC
abundance: once; j_gene: TRBJ2-7; d_gene: NA; v_gene: TRBV5-1; CDR3aa: CASSLEGSRSVEQYF; CDR3nt: TGCGCCAGCAGCTTGGAAGGTAGTCGATCGGTCGAGCAGTACTTC
abundance: NA; j_gene: TRBJ2-5; d_gene: TRBD1; v_gene: TRBV5-8; CDR3aa: CASRRTGGLGKETQYF; CDR3nt: TGTGCCAGCCGGCGCACAGGGGGATTGGGGAAAGAGACCCAGTACTTC
abundance: NA; j_gene: TRBJ2-6; d_gene: TRBD1; v_gene: TRBV9; CDR3aa: CASSSRTGTTGANVLTF; CDR3nt: TGTGCCAGCAGCTCACGGACAGGGACGACTGGGGCCAACGTCCTGACTTTC
abundance: NA; j_gene: TRBJ2-2; d_gene: TRBD2; v_gene: TRBV2; CDR3aa: CASGLEAGVTGELFF; CDR3nt: TGTGCCAGCGGCCTCGAAGCGGGAGTTACCGGGGAGCTGTTTTTT
abundance: NA; j_gene: TRBJ2-5; d_gene: NA; v_gene: TRBV6-6; CDR3aa: CASSYNVAETQYF; CDR3nt: TGTGCCAGCAGTTACAATGTCGCGGAGACCCAGTACTTC
abundance: NA; j_gene: TRBJ1-4; d_gene: NA; v_gene: TRBV5-1; CDR3aa: CASSLGSTNEKLFF; CDR3nt: TGCGCCAGCAGCTTAGGTTCAACTAATGAAAAACTGTTTTTT
abundance: few; j_gene: TRBJ2-5; d_gene: TRBD2; v_gene: TRBV11-3; CDR3aa: CASSLEGLEEETQYF; CDR3nt: TGTGCCAGCAGCTTAGAAGGACTAGAAGAAGAGACCCAGTACTTC
abundance: NA; j_gene: TRBJ2-7; d_gene: NA; v_gene: TRBV19; CDR3aa: CASRDPWYEQYF; CDR3nt: TGTGCCAGTAGGGACCCCTGGTACGAGCAGTACTTC
abundance: few; j_gene: TRBJ2-2; d_gene: NA; v_gene: TRBV6-1; CDR3aa: CATRWTDTGELFF; CDR3nt: TGTGCCACCCGCTGGACTGACACCGGGGAGCTGTTTTTT
abundance: once; j_gene: TRBJ2-7; d_gene: NA; v_gene: TRBV6-1; CDR3aa: CASSEALGANEQYF; CDR3nt: TGTGCCAGCAGTGAAGCGTTGGGGGCCAACGAGCAGTACTTC
abundance: NA; j_gene: TRBJ2-1; d_gene: TRBD2; v_gene: TRBV19; CDR3aa: CASSTPWTSGSNEQFF; CDR3nt: TGTGCCAGTAGTACGCCCTGGACTAGCGGAAGCAATGAGCAGTTCTTC
abundance: NA; j_gene: TRBJ2-7; d_gene: TRBD1; v_gene: TRBV6-1; CDR3aa: CASRGDREGYEQYF; CDR3nt: TGTGCCAGCAGGGGGGACAGGGAGGGTTACGAGCAGTACTTC
abundance: few; j_gene: TRBJ1-1; d_gene: TRBD1; v_gene: TRBV30; CDR3aa: CAWGQGKTDTEAFF; CDR3nt: TGTGCCTGGGGACAGGGGAAGACCGACACTGAAGCTTTCTTT
abundance: few; j_gene: TRBJ1-1; d_gene: NA; v_gene: TRBV29-1; CDR3aa: CSVNRGNTEAFF; CDR3nt: TGCAGCGTTAATCGAGGGAACACTGAAGCTTTCTTT
abundance: few; j_gene: TRBJ1-6; d_gene: NA; v_gene: TRBV19; CDR3aa: CASSTGNGSPLHF; CDR3nt: TGTGCCAGTAGTACAGGGAATGGTTCACCCCTCCACTTT
abundance: NA; j_gene: TRBJ2-5; d_gene: NA; v_gene: TRBV5-4; CDR3aa: CASSSAGPLLEETQYF; CDR3nt: TGTGCCAGCAGCTCTGCGGGACCCCTGCTGGAGGAGACCCAGTACTTC
abundance: NA; j_gene: TRBJ2-4; d_gene: NA; v_gene: TRBV19; CDR3aa: CASTGGRASKNIQYF; CDR3nt: TGTGCCAGTACCGGGGGCAGGGCCTCCAAAAACATTCAGTACTTC
abundance: NA; j_gene: TRBJ2-3; d_gene: NA; v_gene: TRBV5-4; CDR3aa: CASSLARAADTQYF; CDR3nt: TGTGCCAGCAGCTTAGCCAGGGCGGCAGATACGCAGTATTTT
abundance: many; j_gene: TRBJ1-2; d_gene: NA; v_gene: TRBV6-6; CDR3aa: CASSPQAGPNGYTF; CDR3nt: TGTGCCAGCAGTCCCCAAGCAGGGCCAAACGGCTACACCTTC
abundance: NA; j_gene: TRBJ1-2; d_gene: NA; v_gene: TRBV5-1; CDR3aa: CASSLDVNYGYTF; CDR3nt: TGCGCCAGCAGTTTGGACGTTAACTATGGCTACACCTTC
abundance: NA; j_gene: TRBJ2-5; d_gene: TRBD1; v_gene: TRBV9; CDR3aa: CASSGGQGLETQYF; CDR3nt: TGTGCCAGCAGCGGGGGACAGGGTCTGGAGACCCAGTACTTC
abundance: NA; j_gene: TRBJ2-7; d_gene: NA; v_gene: TRBV5-1; CDR3aa: CASSFAGVSYEQYF; CDR3nt: TGCGCCAGCAGCTTTGCAGGGGTTTCCTACGAGCAGTACTTC
abundance: NA; j_gene: TRBJ2-2; d_gene: NA; v_gene: TRBV28; CDR3aa: CASSQRIAGELFF; CDR3nt: TGTGCCAGTTCGCAGAGAATAGCGGGGGAGCTGTTTTTT
abundance: NA; j_gene: TRBJ2-1; d_gene: NA; v_gene: TRBV7-9; CDR3aa: CASSPLGVRGVEQFF; CDR3nt: TGTGCCAGCAGCCCCCTCGGTGTCAGGGGCGTTGAGCAGTTCTTC
abundance: few; j_gene: TRBJ1-2; d_gene: NA; v_gene: TRBV19; CDR3aa: CASFGGNYGYTF; CDR3nt: TGTGCCAGTTTCGGTGGTAACTATGGCTACACCTTC
abundance: NA; j_gene: TRBJ1-2; d_gene: TRBD1; v_gene: TRBV4-2; CDR3aa: CASSQVGTGWDGYTF; CDR3nt: TGTGCCAGCAGCCAAGTGGGGACAGGGTGGGATGGCTACACCTTC
abundance: NA; j_gene: TRBJ2-5; d_gene: NA; v_gene: TRBV10-1; CDR3aa: CASSDEGETQYF; CDR3nt: TGCGCCAGCAGTGATGAAGGGGAGACCCAGTACTTC
abundance: NA; j_gene: TRBJ2-6; d_gene: NA; v_gene: TRBV4-3; CDR3aa: CASSPIRTGGFSGANVLTF; CDR3nt: TGCGCCAGCAGCCCAATAAGAACAGGAGGATTCTCTGGGGCCAACGTCCTGACTTTC
abundance: NA; j_gene: TRBJ2-5; d_gene: TRBD2; v_gene: TRBV18; CDR3aa: CASSTRIAGGGETQYF; CDR3nt: TGTGCCAGCTCAACGCGGATTGCGGGAGGTGGAGAGACCCAGTACTTC
abundance: NA; j_gene: TRBJ2-5; d_gene: TRBD1; v_gene: TRBV18; CDR3aa: CASSPRQGTETQYF; CDR3nt: TGTGCCAGCTCACCGCGACAGGGGACGGAGACCCAGTACTTC
abundance: NA; j_gene: TRBJ2-7; d_gene: TRBD2; v_gene: TRBV18; CDR3aa: CASSPPSGVQYF; CDR3nt: TGTGCCAGCTCACCACCGAGCGGGGTGCAGTACTTC
abundance: NA; j_gene: TRBJ2-3; d_gene: NA; v_gene: TRBV19; CDR3aa: CASRSHRPTDTQYF; CDR3nt: TGTGCCAGTAGGTCTCACAGACCCACAGATACGCAGTATTTT